Given below is one T cell receptor (beta chain) in context. The antigen is not known. Other DNA sequences in the same sample also yield this CDR3. These data come from a study of shared clonotypes between healthy human individuals. Profiled with immunoSEQ multiplex PCR; TCRdb holds only in-frame clones, not every one. The sample gives 2.3 million or so clones, approximately 93% of which show up once; approximately 0.4% is in the top ten. The CDR3 has 12 residues. Trimming cost V 5 bases and J 2 bases, with 3 bases left between them. Germline V gene lookup returns CDR1 KGHSH and CDR2 LQKENI. Study-level results: A generally larger estimated richness was seen in naive subsets than in memory subsets.

Sequencing was carried out using naive CD4+ T cells from PBMCs. This sample's subset: CD45RA+ positively selected. This clonotype was sampled from a young man in good health. Some clones in this sample may be carry-over from other donors' samples. This chain uses TRBV18 with TRBJ2-2; D remains unclear. The CDR3 sequence: CASSSNTGELFF. In DNA, the CDR3 is TGTGCCAGCTCATCTAACACCGGGGAGCTGTTTTTT.